This T cell receptor (beta chain) is from a study of vaccination effects on CD4 cells after COVID-19. Study-wide findings and caveats: Marked clonal contraction was seen late after vaccination (in both infection- and vaccine-induced clones). Common cold coronavirus cross-reactivity was shown by only 1 of 255 vaccine-induced clones in healthy vaccinees.

This CDR3 comprises 19 residues. V was pared by 0 bases and J by 2 bases, with 20 bases between. Germline-derived CDR1 and CDR2 are MRHNA and SNTAGT. This clone was detected only a few times. Antigen specificity is unknown. Profiling relied on immunoSEQ multiplex PCR, and the TCRdb table lists in-frame clones only, not all of them. The repertoire consists of approximately 74,000 clones, with roughly 74% occurring once and the leading ten covering around 2.9%. Antigen-specific CD4+ T cell clonotypes were called by their expansion after viral peptide-pool culture in ViraFEST. Subsequent to a culture period of 10 to 11 days, CD4+ T cells were isolated. Vaccine recipients had no previous SARS-CoV-2 infection; their nucleocapsid antibodies were negative. Approximately 2 million PBMC per well received 10 IU/ml IL-2 and approximately 10 ug/ml peptides in culture. Cultures had half their medium replaced with IL-2 medium on days 3 and 7.

The specimen comprised CD4+ T cells from PBMCs cultured with HCoV-NL63 spike peptides, sampled before COVID-19 vaccination. The sequence was obtained from a human donor who received a COVID-19 vaccine. V and J are TRBV6-4 and TRBJ1-3; no clear D gene. The CDR3 loop reads CASSDSREERAFTGNTIYF. As DNA, the CDR3 is TGTGCCAGCAGTGACTCTCGGGAGGAGAGGGCCTTTACTGGAAACACCATATATTTT.